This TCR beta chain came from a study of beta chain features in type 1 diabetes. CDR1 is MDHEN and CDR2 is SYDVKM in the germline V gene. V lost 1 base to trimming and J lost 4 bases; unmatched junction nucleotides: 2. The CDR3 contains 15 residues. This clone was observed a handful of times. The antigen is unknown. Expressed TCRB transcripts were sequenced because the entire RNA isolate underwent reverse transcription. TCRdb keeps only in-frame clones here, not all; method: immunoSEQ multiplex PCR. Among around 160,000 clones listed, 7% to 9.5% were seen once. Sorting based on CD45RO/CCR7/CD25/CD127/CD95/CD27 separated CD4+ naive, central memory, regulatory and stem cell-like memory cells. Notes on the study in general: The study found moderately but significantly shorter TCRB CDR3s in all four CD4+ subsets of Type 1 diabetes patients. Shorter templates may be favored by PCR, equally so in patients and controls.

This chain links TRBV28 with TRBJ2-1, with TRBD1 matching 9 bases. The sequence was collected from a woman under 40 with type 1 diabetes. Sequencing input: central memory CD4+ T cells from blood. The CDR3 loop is CASSLYGTGYNEQFF. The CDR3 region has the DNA TGTGCCAGCAGTTTATACGGGACAGGGTACAATGAGCAGTTCTTC.